Presented here are 24 T cell receptor beta chains from one specimen sequenced in a study of blood T cell repertoires in COVID-19. Sequencing used immunoSEQ multiplex PCR; TCRdb keeps in-frame clones, though not all of them. The repertoire includes 350,000 to 400,000 clones, 88% of them detected once, and more than 0.95% sits in the top ten. The sequenced sample was PBMCs or T cells enriched from blood (not recorded which). Source of these receptors: a woman aged 18-29 years who had recovered from COVID-19.

Regarding this clone: The same CDR3 arises from other DNA sequences in this sample as well. The chain combines TRBV7-3 with TRBJ1-1, with D possibly TRBD1 on 5 matching bases. Germline CDR1 is SGHTA and CDR2 is FQGTGA. The CDR3 extends over 13 amino acids. Trimming shortened V by 6 bases and J by 1 base, and 9 bases separated the two germline ends. CDR3 bases: TGTGCCAGCAGTCCTCAGGGGAACACTGAAGCTTTCTTT. As protein: CASSPQGNTEAFF.

This sequence joins TRBV18 and TRBJ2-3, with 9 bases identical to TRBD2. The ends lost 3 bases at V and 4 bases at J; junction bases unmatched: 8. CDR1 KGHSH and CDR2 LQKENI come from the germline V gene. The CDR3 loop spans 16 amino acids. The CDR3 region has the DNA TGTGCCAGCTCACCGGAGCGGGGGGCAAGGTCAGATACGCAGTATTTT. Translated, it gives CASSPERGARSDTQYF.

The chain joins TRBV5-1 to TRBJ1-4, with D perhaps TRBD1 (6 bases). The germline V gene has CDR1 SGHRS and CDR2 YFSETQ. V lost 5 bases, J lost 5 bases, and 16 bases lay in between. The CDR3 contains 15 residues. CDR3 DNA: TGCGCCAGCAGTCCGGACAGTGCGAAAAATGAAAAACTGTTTTTT. Its translation: CASSPDSAKNEKLFF.

The chain combines TRBV6-5 with TRBJ2-7; 8 nucleotides agree with TRBD2. This CDR3 is built from 14 residues. CDR1 and CDR2 from the germline V gene are MNHEY and SVGAGI. The junction had 12 bases not matched to a gene; V was cut back by 8 bases and J by 6 bases. CDR3 DNA: TGTGCCAGCTCCCTGGGACTAGAATACAGCGAGCAGTACTTC. Protein sequence: CASSLGLEYSEQYF.

The rearrangement links TRBV5-4 to TRBJ1-3; 7 bases are a match to TRBD1. V dropped 4 bases and J dropped 3; count of bases not matched to a gene: 7. The CDR3 has 15 residues. Germline CDR1 is SGHNT and CDR2 is YYREEE (reference sequence). The CDR3 loop reads CASSIWTGVGNTIYF. DNA of the CDR3: TGTGCCAGCAGCATATGGACAGGTGTTGGAAACACCATATATTTT.

About this clone: This same CDR3 is encoded by further DNA sequences in the sample. The CDR3 DNA follows: TGTGCCATCAGTCCCGGGTTAGGAAACACTGAAGCTTTCTTT. It specifies CAISPGLGNTEAFF. The rearrangement uses TRBV10-3 and TRBJ1-1; D is ambiguous. V lost 5 bases to trimming and J lost 2 bases, with 12 bases between them. CDR3 length: 14 amino acids. Germline V gives CDR1 ENHRY, CDR2 SYGVKD.

This chain links TRBV5-1 with TRBJ2-7, with 11 nucleotides matching TRBD1. V lost 2 bases and J lost 3; bases outside the gene matches: 4. Germline lookup yields CDR1 SGHRS and CDR2 YFSETQ. The CDR3 spans 15 residues. The CDR3 coding sequence is TGCGCCAGCAGCTTAGCCGGGACAGGGGGCTACGAGCAGTACTTC. The encoded protein is CASSLAGTGGYEQYF.

The chain is built from TRBV5-8 and TRBJ1-3; D gene unclear. This CDR3 contains 12 residues. V was trimmed by 2 bases and J by 4 bases, leaving 4 bases between them. In germline, CDR1 is SGHTS, CDR2 YDEGEE. Here the CDR3 DNA reads TGTGCCAGCAGCTTTGAGGGAAACACCATATATTTT. Amino acids: CASSFEGNTIYF.

This clone appeared a few times. This rearrangement joins TRBV24-1 to TRBJ1-5, with 9 bases matching TRBD1. This CDR3 spans 15 amino acids. The trim removed 2 bases at V and 9 bases at J, leaving 7 bases unmatched. The germline V gene has CDR1 KGHDR and CDR2 SFDVKD. CDR3 in amino acids: CATSDSGTGIGPQHF. The CDR3 nucleotides are TGTGCCACCAGTGATTCCGGGACAGGGATCGGGCCCCAGCATTTT.

V gene TRBV2 combines with J gene TRBJ2-5; D is unclear. The V end was cut by 4 bases, the J end by 3 bases, with 6 bases between. Per the germline V gene, CDR1 is SNHLY and CDR2 is FYNNEI. The CDR3 totals 12 residues. The CDR3 sequence is CASSGAEETQYF. The DNA for the CDR3 is TGTGCCAGCAGTGGGGCAGAAGAGACCCAGTACTTC.

CDR3 protein: CAISERGGGDGELFF. The CDR3 nucleotides read TGTGCCATCAGTGAGCGGGGGGGCGGAGACGGGGAGCTGTTTTTT. The V call is TRBV10-3, the J call TRBJ2-2; 8 bases line up with TRBD2. V shed 2 bases, J shed 7 bases, and the junction held 6 bases outside the gene matches. The CDR3 loop spans 15 amino acids. Germline values: CDR1 ENHRY, CDR2 SYGVKD.

The chain couples TRBV5-4 to TRBJ1-2; a possible D gene is TRBD1 (6 bases). The V end lost 0 bases, the J end lost 8 bases, and 8 bases lay between the germline ends. CDR3 length: 12 amino acids. In germline, CDR1 is SGHNT, CDR2 YYREEE (reference sequence). CDR3 sequence reads: CASSLEGEGYTF. CDR3 nucleotide sequence: TGTGCCAGCAGCTTGGAGGGGGAAGGCTACACCTTC. The variable domain in full, completed from reference TRBV5-4 and TRBJ1-2, reads ETGVTQSPTHLIKTRGQQVTLRCSSQSGHNTVSWYQQALGQGPQFIFQYYREEENGRGNFPPRFSGLQFPNYSSELNVNALELDDSALYLCASSLEGEGYTFGSGTRLTVV.

On this clone itself: This sample also contains other DNA sequences that code for the same CDR3. The chain links TRBV27 to TRBJ2-2, with a weak D call TRBD1 (5 bases). The CDR3 is 15 amino acids. Between the trimmed V and J ends, which lost 3 bases and 1 base, there was a span of 9 bases. From germline, CDR1 is MNHEY and CDR2 SMNVEV (reference sequence). The CDR3 DNA is TGTGCCAGCAGTTTGGGGCAGGGGAACACCGGGGAGCTGTTTTTT. Its translation is CASSLGQGNTGELFF.

CDR3 in DNA: TGTGCCAGCTCACACCGGGATGCACAATCACCCCTCCACTTT. Translation gives CASSHRDAQSPLHF. V is TRBV18 and J is TRBJ1-6; no definite D call. The germline CDR1 and CDR2 sequences are KGHSH and LQKENI. The V gene lost 4 bases and the J gene lost 10 bases, with 14 bases spanning the gap. The CDR3 length is 14 residues. The full variable domain, completed using reference TRBV18 and TRBJ1-6, is NAGVMQNPRHLVRRRGQEARLRCSPMKGHSHVYWYRQLPEEGLKFMVYLQKENIIDESGMPKERFSAEFPKEGPSILRIQQVVRGDSAAYFCASSHRDAQSPLHFGNGTRLTVT.

In DNA, the CDR3 is TGTGCCAGCAGTTCGGGACAGGCGCTGAACTACAATTCACCCCTCCACTTT. It specifies CASSSGQALNYNSPLHF. V gene TRBV27 combines with J gene TRBJ1-6, with 8 bases identical to TRBD1. Losses at the gene ends were 4 bases for V and 7 bases for J; bases not matched to a gene: 12. From germline, CDR1 is MNHEY and CDR2 SMNVEV (reference sequence). CDR3 length: 17 residues.

CDR3: CASSLGTGFNQPQHF. The CDR3 DNA reads as TGTGCCAGCAGCTTAGGGACAGGGTTCAATCAGCCCCAGCATTTT. The V gene is TRBV7-2, the J gene TRBJ1-5, with 8 positions matching TRBD1. Looked up from germline, CDR1 is SGHTA and CDR2 is FQGNSA. Trimming cost V 1 base and J 3 bases; bases outside gene matches: 2. CDR3 length: 15 residues.

The rearrangement joins TRBV6-2 or TRBV6-3 to TRBJ1-6; 8 bases are a match to TRBD1. Germline V gives CDR1 MNHEY, CDR2 SVGEGT. J gave up 10 bases and V 5 bases, and 7 bases lay outside the gene matches. The CDR3 extends over 14 amino acids. The CDR3 here is CASSEGRGHSPLHF. CDR3 sequence (DNA): TGTGCCAGCAGTGAGGGCAGGGGGCACTCACCCCTCCACTTT.

CDR3 nucleotide sequence: TGTGCCAGCAGCAACAGGGGGTTGAGCTCCTACAATGAGCAGTTCTTC. Its translation is CASSNRGLSSYNEQFF. The genes are TRBV7-6 and TRBJ2-1, with 8 nucleotides matching TRBD1. V shed 5 bases, J shed 0 bases, and the junction held 6 bases outside the gene matches. The CDR3 is 16 residues long. The germline V gene has CDR1 SGHVS and CDR2 FNYEAQ.

This rearrangement joins TRBV10-1 to TRBJ1-6, with TRBD1 as a possible D gene (5 bases). The CDR3 contains 14 residues. Per germline, CDR1 WNHNN and CDR2 SYGVQD (reference sequence). V was shortened by 10 bases and J by 1 base, with 11 bases between the two germline ends. CDR3 region: CATHQGSYNSPLHF. In DNA, the CDR3 is TGCGCCACTCACCAGGGTTCCTATAATTCACCCCTCCACTTT.

The V call is TRBV10-3, the J call TRBJ1-2; D is possibly TRBD1 (5 bases). In germline, CDR1 is ENHRY, CDR2 SYGVKD. Trimming removed 4 bases from V and 6 bases from J, with 18 bases in between. This CDR3 region has 15 residues. CDR3 in amino acids: CAISVVRDLSNGYTF. The CDR3, as DNA: TGTGCCATCAGTGTCGTCAGGGATCTAAGTAATGGCTACACCTTC.

This clone is a singleton in its sample. This sequence joins TRBV19 and TRBJ2-7; 8 positions match TRBD1. The CDR3 totals 14 residues. V dropped 4 bases and J dropped 3; count of bases not matched to a gene: 5. Germline CDR1 LNHDA, CDR2 SQIVND (reference sequence). CDR3 DNA sequence: TGTGCCAGTAGTACGAGACAGGGGAACTACGAGCAGTACTTC. Its protein product is CASSTRQGNYEQYF.

The rearrangement uses TRBV9 and TRBJ2-3, with 7 bases matching TRBD2. The CDR3 runs to 15 residues. V lost 4 bases to trimming and J lost 2 bases; unmatched junction nucleotides: 7. Germline V gives CDR1 SGDLS, CDR2 YYNGEE. The CDR3, as DNA: TGTGCCAGCAGCCCCGGGGGGTCTAACACAGATACGCAGTATTTT. Protein sequence: CASSPGGSNTDTQYF.

The chain links TRBV7-3 to TRBJ1-1; the match to TRBD1 covers 9 bases. CDR1 and CDR2 from the germline V gene are SGHTA and FQGTGA. Trimming took 1 base from V and 5 from J; bases not matched to a gene: 8. The CDR3 runs to 16 residues. The CDR3 is CASSLSPDRGLTEAFF. DNA of the CDR3: TGTGCCAGCAGCTTAAGCCCCGACAGGGGGTTGACTGAAGCTTTCTTT.

The chain is built from TRBV15 and TRBJ2-7; tentatively, D is TRBD1 (6 bases). Germline V gives CDR1 LNHNV, CDR2 YYDKDF (reference sequence). The CDR3 spans 15 residues. Trimming removed 0 bases at V and 2 bases at J, with 11 bases between. The CDR3 sequence is CATSRDTTGAYEQYF. The CDR3, as DNA: TGTGCCACCAGCAGAGATACGACAGGAGCCTACGAGCAGTACTTC.